These 32 T cell receptor beta chains were sequenced from one sample in a study of response to subunit inactivated influenza vaccine. TCRdb processed the RT-PCR reads anew with MiXCR; each CDR3 protein has one entry. The sample lists about 780,000 distinct CDR3 sequences; about 18% were seen once. Sample: PBMCs from blood, taken less than 6 days after vaccination. The origin of the receptors is a man between 45 and 60 years old who received an inactivated influenza vaccine.

The chain couples TRBV7-2 to TRBJ2-6, with TRBD2 as a possible D gene (6 bases). Germline CDR1 and CDR2: SGHTA and FQGNSA. The ends were cut back, 4 bases at V and 0 bases at J, with 7 bases in the middle. The CDR3 is 15 amino acids. DNA of the CDR3: TGTGCCAGCAGCTCGGGGGACTCTGGGGCCAACGTCCTGACTTTC. It is translated as CASSSGDSGANVLTF.

At least ten counts were recorded for this clonotype. The V call is TRBV5-1, the J call TRBJ2-7; D remains ambiguous. Germline V gene sequence: CDR1 SGHRS, CDR2 YFSETQ. The CDR3 runs to 12 residues. Trimming cost V 3 bases and J 7 bases, with 11 bases left between them. CDR3 in amino acids: CASSYLMGEQYF. The CDR3 DNA reads as TGCGCCAGCAGCTACTTGATGGGGGAGCAGTACTTC.

The chain joins TRBV6-5 to TRBJ2-7; 7 bases agree with TRBD2. The V segment lost 0 bases and the J segment 6 bases; nucleotides outside the gene matches: 11. Germline CDR1 MNHEY, CDR2 SVGAGI. The CDR3 is 16 amino acids. CDR3 loop: CASSYSPRGRRAEQYF. CDR3 coding DNA: TGTGCCAGCAGTTACTCGCCTCGCGGGAGACGAGCCGAGCAGTACTTC.

This clonotype appeared a few times. CDR3 residues: CASAVLVGGGTEAFF. For the CDR3, the DNA is TGTGCCAGCGCAGTCCTAGTAGGGGGCGGGACTGAAGCTTTCTTT. The chain couples TRBV6-1 to TRBJ1-1; 7 nucleotides agree with TRBD1. The CDR3 sequence is 15 residues long. Germline CDR1 MNHNS, CDR2 SASEGT. The V gene end was trimmed by 8 bases and the J gene end by 5 bases; junction bases not matched to a gene: 14.

This clonotype appeared many times. CDR3 nucleotide sequence: TGCAGTGCTAGACTCGGGGGCGGCGGCACTGAAGCTTTCTTT. This translates into CSARLGGGGTEAFF. V and J are TRBV20-1 and TRBJ1-1, with a possible D match to TRBD1 (6 bases). The CDR3 is made up of 14 amino acids. The germline gives CDR1 DFQATT, CDR2 SNEGSKA (reference sequence). V dropped 2 bases and J dropped 4 bases, with 14 bases sitting between them.

This clonotype was detected many times. The genes are TRBV5-1 and TRBJ2-7; 7 nucleotides line up with TRBD1. The CDR3 is made up of 13 amino acids. The V and J ends lost 2 bases and 6 bases, in that order; junction bases with no gene match: 5. Germline V gene data show CDR1 as SGHRS and CDR2 as YFSETQ. In DNA, the CDR3 is TGCGCCAGCAGCTTAGGACAGGAACGCGAGCAGTACTTC. It is translated as CASSLGQEREQYF. Full variable domain (remainder filled in from reference TRBV5-1 and TRBJ2-7): KAGVTQTPRYLIKTRGQQVTLSCSPISGHRSVSWYQQTPGQGLQFLFEYFSETQRNKGNFPGRFSGRQFSNSRSEMNVSTLELGDSALYLCASSLGQEREQYFGPGTRLTVT.

The chain carries TRBV11-2 and TRBJ2-5; D gene unclear. With 7 bases removed from V and 1 base from J, the gap between germline ends came to 13 bases. CDR3 size: 14 residues. CDR1 is SGHAT and CDR2 is FQNNGV in the germline V gene. CDR3 in DNA: TGTGCCAGCAAGAGTGAGGCGGTCCAAGAGACCCAGTACTTC. This codes for CASKSEAVQETQYF.

The chain combines TRBV12-3 or TRBV12-4 with TRBJ2-1, with 14 bases fitting TRBD2. V shed 5 bases, J shed 9 bases, and the junction held 6 bases outside the gene matches. This CDR3 comprises 15 residues. The CDR3: CASSRLAGGVSEQFF. The CDR3, as DNA: TGTGCCAGCAGTAGACTAGCGGGGGGGGTGAGTGAGCAGTTCTTC.

The chain carries TRBV15 and TRBJ2-7; D is ambiguous. The germline V gene has CDR1 LNHNV and CDR2 YYDKDF (reference sequence). Trimming shortened V by 5 bases and J by 1 base, and 9 bases separated the two germline ends. This CDR3 region has 13 residues. The CDR3 DNA is TGTGCCACCAGCGTGGGTTGGTCCTACGAGCAGTACTTC. It yields the protein CATSVGWSYEQYF.

This clonotype has just a few counts. This sequence joins TRBV5-6 and TRBJ2-1; 10 nucleotides agree with TRBD2. Germline-derived CDR1 and CDR2 are SGHDT and YYEEEE. J lost 8 bases, V lost 4 bases, and 9 bases had no gene match. The CDR3 consists of 15 residues. In DNA form, the CDR3 reads TGTGCCAGCAGCCCGATAAGCGGGAGGGTCCATGAGCAGTTCTTC. Its protein product is CASSPISGRVHEQFF.

This chain links TRBV5-1 with TRBJ1-5; no clear D. Germline assignment: CDR1 SGHRS and CDR2 YFSETQ. Trimming took off 1 base at V and 0 bases at J, with 8 bases between the two ends. This CDR3 contains 15 residues. The CDR3 DNA reads as TGCGCCAGCAGCTTGACCCCATATAGCAATCAGCCCCAGCATTTT. This translates into CASSLTPYSNQPQHF. Together with reference TRBV5-1 and TRBJ1-5, the CDR3 gives the full variable domain: KAGVTQTPRYLIKTRGQQVTLSCSPISGHRSVSWYQQTPGQGLQFLFEYFSETQRNKGNFPGRFSGRQFSNSRSEMNVSTLELGDSALYLCASSLTPYSNQPQHFGDGTRLSIL.

This clonotype has just a few counts. The chain recombines TRBV7-9 with TRBJ2-7; the match to TRBD1 covers 8 bases. The V segment lost 2 bases and the J segment 6 bases; nucleotides outside the gene matches: 9. CDR3 length: 15 amino acids. Per the germline V gene, CDR1 is SEHNR and CDR2 is FQNEAQ (reference sequence). CDR3 loop: CASSLTAGGFSEQYF. The CDR3 coding sequence is TGTGCCAGCAGCTTAACCGCAGGGGGCTTCTCCGAGCAGTACTTC. Looking up the rest from reference TRBV7-9 and TRBJ2-7 gives the full variable domain: DTGVSQNPRHKITKRGQNVTFRCDPISEHNRLYWYRQTLGQGPEFLTYFQNEAQLEKSRLLSDRFSAERPKGSFSTLEIQRTEQGDSAMYLCASSLTAGGFSEQYFGPGTRLTVT.

This clonotype was found a few times. The chain is built from TRBV6-2 or TRBV6-3 and TRBJ2-2; 9 bases fit TRBD1. The CDR3 length is 21 residues. Germline assignment: CDR1 MNHEY and CDR2 SVGEGT. V lost 5 bases, J lost 5 bases, and 24 bases stayed unmatched. The CDR3: CASSPGTGTGRGLRVTGELFF. The CDR3 DNA is TGTGCCAGCAGTCCCGGAACCGGGACAGGGCGCGGTCTGCGTGTTACCGGGGAGCTGTTTTTT.

The chain has TRBV27 and TRBJ2-2, with TRBD2 matching over 10 bases. The trim removed 3 bases at V and 7 bases at J, leaving 5 bases unmatched. The CDR3 totals 15 residues. Germline CDR1 reads MNHEY; CDR2 reads SMNVEV (reference sequence). CDR3 nucleotide sequence: TGTGCCAGCAGTTTCCTAGCGGGAGTGATCGGGGAGCTGTTTTTT. It is translated as CASSFLAGVIGELFF.

This clonotype was seen more than once but under ten times. This chain uses TRBV7-2 with TRBJ1-6; D is ambiguous. Trimming shortened V by 5 bases and J by 8 bases, and 10 bases separated the two germline ends. Germline V lookup: CDR1 SGHTA, CDR2 FQGNSA. This CDR3 has 13 amino acids. The DNA of the CDR3 is TGTGCCAGCAGCGCGCACAAGGATTCACCCCTCCACTTT. Translated: CASSAHKDSPLHF.

This clonotype was counted at least ten times. The chain employs TRBV7-2 and TRBJ1-3; TRBD1 matches at 9 bases. With V trimmed by 7 bases and J by 2 bases, 3 bases remained unmatched. The CDR3 extends over 14 amino acids. Looked up from germline, CDR1 is SGHTA and CDR2 is FQGNSA. The CDR3 sequence is CASTGTGTGNTIYF. The CDR3 region has the DNA TGTGCCAGCACCGGGACAGGGACTGGAAACACCATATATTTT. The variable domain in full, completed from reference TRBV7-2 and TRBJ1-3, reads GAGVSQSPSNKVTEKGKDVELRCDPISGHTALYWYRQSLGQGLEFLIYFQGNSAPDKSGLPSDRFSAERTGGSVSTLTIQRTQQEDSAVYLCASTGTGTGNTIYFGEGSWLTVV.

The chain recombines TRBV4-3 with TRBJ2-7; 9 nucleotides match TRBD1. The J segment lost 4 bases and the V segment lost 1 base, leaving 5 bases of the junction unmatched. The CDR3 is made up of 15 amino acids. Germline assignment: CDR1 LGHNA and CDR2 YSLEER. CDR3 loop: CASSQADRGNYEQYF. The CDR3 region has the DNA TGCGCCAGCAGCCAAGCAGACAGGGGGAATTACGAGCAGTACTTC.

This clonotype was picked up a small number of times. The chain combines TRBV20-1 with TRBJ2-3; a weak D match, TRBD1 (5 bases). The V gene lost 0 bases and the J gene lost 6 bases, with 10 bases spanning the gap. CDR3 length equals 13 residues. Germline CDR1 DFQATT, CDR2 SNEGSKA (reference sequence). The CDR3 nucleotides read TGCAGTGCTAGAGAAGGGGCCGTGGATACGCAGTATTTT. Translation gives CSAREGAVDTQYF.

The sample holds a few counts of this clonotype. This chain joins TRBV28 and TRBJ2-5, with D unresolved. The germline V gene has CDR1 MDHEN and CDR2 SYDVKM. The CDR3 runs 13 residues. Trimming took 8 bases from V and 4 from J, leaving 14 bases between them. The CDR3 region has the DNA TGTGCCAGCGGAACCCGTGGTGTAGAGACCCAGTACTTC. This translates into CASGTRGVETQYF.

This chain connects TRBV7-2 to TRBJ2-7; 11 positions match TRBD2. Losses at the gene ends were 7 bases for V and 2 bases for J; bases not matched to a gene: 7. Germline loops: CDR1 SGHTA, CDR2 FQGNSA. The CDR3 contains 15 residues. DNA for the CDR3: TGTGCCAGCACCCTCACTAGCGGGGGCCCCTACGAGCAGTACTTC. Encoded protein: CASTLTSGGPYEQYF. The full variable domain, with the rest looked up from reference TRBV7-2 and TRBJ2-7, is GAGVSQSPSNKVTEKGKDVELRCDPISGHTALYWYRQSLGQGLEFLIYFQGNSAPDKSGLPSDRFSAERTGGSVSTLTIQRTQQEDSAVYLCASTLTSGGPYEQYFGPGTRLTVT.

The chain combines TRBV21-1 with TRBJ2-1. TRBV21-1 is classified as a pseudogene. This CDR3 is 9 amino acids long. CDR3 region: CASSNGQFF. DNA of the CDR3: TGTGCCAGCAGCAATGGGCAGTTCTTC.

The chain employs TRBV28 and TRBJ2-1, with a tentative D call TRBD1 (6 bases). The V end was cut by 8 bases, the J end by 5 bases, with 13 bases between. The CDR3 consists of 13 residues. CDR1 MDHEN and CDR2 SYDVKM come from the germline V gene. The chain's CDR3 is CASLLGGNNEQFF. The DNA of the CDR3 is TGTGCCAGCTTACTAGGGGGAAACAATGAGCAGTTCTTC.

The table lists this clonotype with a few counts. The chain couples TRBV6-1 to TRBJ2-6; no clear D gene. The CDR3 consists of 17 residues. Germline-derived CDR1 and CDR2 are MNHNS and SASEGT. Trimming took 5 bases from V and 4 from J, leaving 18 bases between them. The CDR3 spells CASSQNPFSKGANVLTF. CDR3 DNA sequence: TGTGCCAGCAGTCAAAACCCTTTCAGCAAGGGGGCCAACGTCCTGACTTTC.

V is TRBV24-1 and J is TRBJ2-3, with D possibly being TRBD1 (6 bases). Germline CDR1 and CDR2: KGHDR and SFDVKD. The CDR3 has 15 amino acids. Trimming left V 0 bases short and J 0 bases short, with 6 bases between. CDR3 amino acids: CATSDLGQSTDTQYF. The CDR3 DNA sequence: TGTGCCACCAGTGATTTGGGACAGAGCACAGATACGCAGTATTTT.

There are many counts of this clonotype. This chain connects TRBV20-1 to TRBJ2-5; D possibly corresponds to TRBD1 (5 bases). Trimming took 5 bases from V and 9 from J, leaving 25 bases between them. The CDR3 loop spans 15 amino acids. Germline V lookup: CDR1 DFQATT, CDR2 SNEGSKA (reference sequence). Here the CDR3 DNA reads TGCAGTGCTGATTTCCCCCTGACCGGTCTCAGGGCCCAGTACTTC. Its translation is CSADFPLTGLRAQYF.

This clonotype occurred a few times. The chain has TRBV5-6 and TRBJ2-7, with D perhaps TRBD2 (6 bases). In germline, CDR1 is SGHDT, CDR2 YYEEEE. The V and J ends lost 2 bases and 3 bases respectively, with 12 bases between them. CDR3 length equals 14 residues. CDR3 sequence: CASSFMGGDYEQYF. The CDR3 DNA sequence: TGTGCCAGCAGCTTCATGGGGGGAGACTACGAGCAGTACTTC.

The chain links TRBV18 to TRBJ1-1; D gene uncertain. The V and J ends lost 5 bases and 5 bases respectively, with 15 bases between them. The CDR3 contains 14 residues. Germline V CDR1 and CDR2: KGHSH, LQKENI. In nucleotides, the CDR3 is TGTGCCAGCTCAGACCTTGGAGGGTGGACTGAAGCTTTCTTT. Its translation is CASSDLGGWTEAFF.

This clonotype has a handful of counts. The chain couples TRBV10-3 to TRBJ2-3; D tentatively fits TRBD1 or TRBD2 (6 bases each). The CDR3 sequence is 15 residues long. In germline, CDR1 is ENHRY, CDR2 SYGVKD. Trimming shortened V by 7 bases and J by 6 bases, and 20 bases separated the two germline ends. The CDR3 loop reads CAINPSRGPTDTQYF. CDR3 DNA sequence: TGTGCCATCAACCCTAGCCGGGGGCCCACGGATACGCAGTATTTT.

This rearrangement joins TRBV5-1 to TRBJ2-5; D gene ambiguous. CDR1 and CDR2 (germline): SGHRS, YFSETQ. The CDR3 is 15 amino acids. V was clipped by 0 bases and J by 5 bases, with 14 bases between them. The CDR3 sequence is CASSLATGRHETQYF. In nucleotides, the CDR3 is TGCGCCAGCAGCTTGGCCACCGGCCGCCATGAGACCCAGTACTTC.

Ten or more counts support this clonotype. The V gene is TRBV7-8, the J gene TRBJ1-6; TRBD1 aligns across 8 bases. Germline V gene data show CDR1 as SGHVS and CDR2 as FQNEAQ. The CDR3 contains 15 residues. The V segment lost 4 bases and the J segment 7 bases; nucleotides outside the gene matches: 6. CDR3 sequence: CASSSRQGPNSPLHF. CDR3 DNA: TGTGCCAGCAGCTCCAGACAGGGGCCGAATTCACCCCTCCACTTT.

In this sample, this clonotype turned up a few times. This chain connects TRBV6-2 or TRBV6-3 to TRBJ2-6; tentatively, D is TRBD1 (6 bases). Germline V gene sequence: CDR1 MNHEY, CDR2 SVGEGT. The CDR3 contains 16 residues. V lost 6 bases to trimming and J lost 0 bases, with 12 bases between them. CDR3 loop: CASRTRDNSGANVLTF. CDR3 nucleotide sequence: TGTGCCAGCAGAACCCGGGACAACTCTGGGGCCAACGTCCTGACTTTC.

The V and J genes are TRBV7-6 and TRBJ2-7; no clear D. The CDR3 consists of 14 residues. V was shortened by 1 base and J by 3 bases, with 10 bases between the two germline ends. The germline CDR1 and CDR2 sequences are SGHVS and FNYEAQ. The CDR3 sequence is CASSLGPAIYEQYF. For the CDR3, the DNA is TGTGCCAGCAGCTTAGGTCCGGCCATCTACGAGCAGTACTTC. Supplemented by reference TRBV7-6 and TRBJ2-7, the full variable domain reads GAGVSQSPRYKVTKRGQDVALRCDPISGHVSLYWYRQALGQGPEFLTYFNYEAQQDKSGLPNDRFSAERPEGSISTLTIQRTEQRDSAMYRCASSLGPAIYEQYFGPGTRLTVT.